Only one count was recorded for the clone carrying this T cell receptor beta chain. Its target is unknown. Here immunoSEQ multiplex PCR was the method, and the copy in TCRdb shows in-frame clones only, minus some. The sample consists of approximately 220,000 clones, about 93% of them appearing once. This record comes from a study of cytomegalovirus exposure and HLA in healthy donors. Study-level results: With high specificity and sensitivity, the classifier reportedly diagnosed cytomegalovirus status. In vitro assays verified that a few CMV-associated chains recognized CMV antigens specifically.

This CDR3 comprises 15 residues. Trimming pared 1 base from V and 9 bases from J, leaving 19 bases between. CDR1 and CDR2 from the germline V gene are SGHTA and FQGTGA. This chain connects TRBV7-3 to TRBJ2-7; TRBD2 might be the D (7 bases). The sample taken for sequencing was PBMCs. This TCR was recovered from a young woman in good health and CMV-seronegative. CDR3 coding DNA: TGTGCCAGCAGCTTAATAGGGGGGGCGGACGCACGGCAGTACTTC. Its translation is CASSLIGGADARQYF.